What follows describes a single T cell receptor (beta chain). Trimming removed 8 bases from V and 0 bases from J, with 15 bases in between. The germline gives CDR1 LGHNA, CDR2 YNFKEQ. The CDR3 is made up of 15 amino acids. These data are taken from a study of technical replicates of blood from several donors. Using immunoSEQ multiplex PCR, the repertoire was profiled, and TCRdb retains in-frame clones only, with some absent. Of about 100,000 clones in the sample, almost 96% were seen once. V usage is TRBV4-2 and J usage is TRBJ2-3, with D maybe TRBD2 (6 bases). The receptor's source is a human donor in good health. The specimen was T cells isolated from PBMCs. CDR3 nucleotides: TGTGCCAGCTCGGTAACCGGGACTAGCACAGATACGCAGTATTTT. Residues: CASSVTGTSTDTQYF.